In its sample, the clone carrying this T cell receptor beta chain was seen a few times. The CDR3 totals 15 residues. Trimming left V 0 bases short and J 5 bases short, with 11 bases between. Germline V CDR1 and CDR2: ENHRY, SYGVKD. TCRdb reprocessed the RT-PCR reads with MiXCR, giving one entry per CDR3 protein. This table has more than 700,000 distinct CDR3 sequences, around 20% appearing once. This entry is derived from a study of response to subunit inactivated influenza vaccine. The chain couples TRBV10-3 to TRBJ2-1; D is unresolved. The sample was PBMCs from blood, taken roughly 5 days after vaccination. The sequence derives from a man between 50 and 59 years old who received an inactivated influenza vaccine. CDR3 sequence: CAISESRGPHNEQFF. The CDR3 DNA sequence: TGTGCCATCAGTGAGTCGAGAGGACCCCACAATGAGCAGTTCTTC.